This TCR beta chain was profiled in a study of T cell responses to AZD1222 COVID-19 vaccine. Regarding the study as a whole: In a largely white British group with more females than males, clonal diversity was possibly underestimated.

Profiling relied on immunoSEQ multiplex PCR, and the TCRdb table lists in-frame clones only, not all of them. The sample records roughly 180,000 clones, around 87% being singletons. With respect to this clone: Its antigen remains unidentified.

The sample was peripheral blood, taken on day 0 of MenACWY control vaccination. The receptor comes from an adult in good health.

The CDR3 sequence is CASSPPLAGGADTQYF. The DNA of the CDR3 is TGTGCCAGCAGCCCGCCCCTAGCGGGTGGGGCAGATACGCAGTATTTT. The rearrangement uses TRBV5-5 and TRBJ2-3; 8 nucleotides align to TRBD2. Per germline, CDR1 SGHKS and CDR2 YYEKEE (reference sequence). The length of the CDR3 is 16 residues. V lost 4 bases and J lost 4; bases outside the gene matches: 11.